This T cell receptor (beta chain) was profiled in a study of control samples from healthy donors and cancer patients (dated by TCRdb to the early 2020s). The library was produced with the immunoSEQ multiplex PCR assay. TCRdb limited this immuneACCESS table to in-frame rearrangements with V and J called. A share of clones is missing; checked studies link under half to unresolved V genes, and the rest is unexplained. For this sample the table gives roughly 200,000 clones, of which about 93% were detected only once. Together, the top ten hold over 1.1% of the sample. In regard to this clone: Its cognate antigen has yet to be identified. Base-call qualities are not available, and no considerably larger clone is one nucleotide away.

The CDR3 holds 16 amino acids from the cysteine to the phenylalanine. The entry retains the CDR3 DNA only, 48 bases that are in frame from base 1. A distance of 15 bases separates the germline ends of V and J, which lose 0 bases and 5 bases respectively. As encoded in the germline V gene, CDR1 is KGHDR while CDR2 is SFDVKD. The sequenced material came from blood. Here the chain combines TRBV24-1 and TRBJ2-5; a weak D assignment points to TRBD1 (6 bases agree). This TCR was sampled from a man between 18 and 35 years old in good health. The DNA sequence is as follows: TGTGCCACCAGTGATTTGTTGGACAGTACAAAGGAGACCCAGTACTTC. The resulting protein is CATSDLLDSTKETQYF.